One and the same sample provided the 15 T cell receptor beta chains below, sequenced in a study of cytomegalovirus exposure and HLA in healthy donors (dated by TCRdb to about 2017). Library preparation was by the immunoSEQ multiplex PCR assay. For the multiplex PCR, a mixture combining 60 forward primers for TCR Vbeta segments and 13 reverse primers for TCR Jbeta segments was used. TCRdb limited this immuneACCESS table to in-frame rearrangements with V and J called. A share of clones is missing; checked studies link under half to unresolved V genes, and the rest is unexplained. The sample records approximately 140,000 clones, 82% of which are singletons. Jointly, the top ten make up roughly 3.2% of the sample. The sequenced sample consisted of PBMCs. The receptors stem from a man in his late teens or twenties in good health and CMV-seropositive.

This clone has only one observation. The chain combines TRBV30 with TRBJ1-1; D perhaps matches TRBD1 (5 bases). This CDR3 spans 11 amino acids. In germline, CDR1 is GTSNPN, CDR2 SVGIG (reference sequence). V lost 2 bases and J lost 11, with 12 bases in between. For the CDR3, the DNA is TGTGCCTGGAGTCCAAGCGGGGGGGCTTTCTTT. This sequence encodes CAWSPSGGAFF.

The DNA of the CDR3 is TGTGCCAGCAGTCCTGTTACAGGCCCCGGGGAGCTGTTTTTT. The encoded protein is CASSPVTGPGELFF. The chain has TRBV7-3 and TRBJ2-2, with D tentatively TRBD1 (5 bases). The V gene's germline CDR1 is SGHTA and CDR2 FQGTGA. The CDR3 covers 14 residues. V was shortened by 6 bases and J by 6 bases, with 14 bases between the two germline ends.

The V gene is TRBV14, the J gene TRBJ2-1; possibly TRBD1 for D (5 bases). Germline assignment: CDR1 SGHDN and CDR2 FVKESK. This CDR3 contains 13 residues. With 4 bases removed from V and 4 bases from J, the gap between germline ends came to 8 bases. DNA for the CDR3: TGTGCCAGCAGCCGACAGAGTTACAATGAGCAGTTCTTC. It is translated as CASSRQSYNEQFF.

The chain couples TRBV5-4 to TRBJ2-1, with a tentative D call TRBD2 (6 bases). V lost 4 bases to trimming and J lost 1 base, with 12 bases between them. The V gene's germline CDR1 is SGHNT and CDR2 YYREEE (reference sequence). This CDR3 spans 15 amino acids. The CDR3 sequence is CASSLRDWSYNEQFF. Written as DNA, the CDR3 is TGTGCCAGCAGCCTCCGGGACTGGTCCTACAATGAGCAGTTCTTC.

The chain recombines TRBV6-5 with TRBJ2-7; TRBD1 is a possible D gene (6 bases). Deletions cut 0 bases from V and 7 bases from J, with 19 bases between. Germline assignment: CDR1 MNHEY and CDR2 SVGAGI. The CDR3 totals 16 residues. Here the CDR3 reads CASSYSRAGASREQYF. In DNA, the CDR3 is TGTGCCAGCAGTTACTCCCGGGCAGGGGCCAGTAGGGAGCAGTACTTC.

In regard to this clone: The junction differs from germline at one of its ends, possibly a read error. This chain joins TRBV7-9 and TRBJ1-5; D may be TRBD1 (5 bases). The CDR3 contains 15 residues. Germline V CDR1 and CDR2: SEHNR, FQNEAQ (reference sequence). Here the CDR3 reads CSSSLEVQGGEPQHF. The CDR3 coding sequence is TGTTCCAGCAGCTTAGAGGTTCAGGGTGGCGAGCCCCAGCATTTT.

This clone was seen many times. CDR3 amino acids: CASSLEGAKGYTF. In nucleotides, the CDR3 is TGTGCCAGCAGCTTGGAGGGGGCGAAGGGCTACACCTTC. The chain links TRBV5-6 to TRBJ1-2; 7 bases match TRBD1. Germline V gene lookup returns CDR1 SGHDT and CDR2 YYEEEE. The CDR3 has 13 amino acids. Trimming took 0 bases from V and 8 from J; bases not matched to a gene: 4.

The chain links TRBV19 to TRBJ2-7; D is unclear. Germline-derived CDR1 and CDR2 are LNHDA and SQIVND (reference sequence). The V end was cut by 3 bases, the J end by 3 bases, with 9 bases between. This CDR3 has 13 amino acids. The CDR3 coding sequence is TGTGCCAGTAGTATTATCGGCGGCTACGAGCAGTACTTC. Its translation: CASSIIGGYEQYF.

The chain carries TRBV5-1 and TRBJ2-2; tentative D call: TRBD1 (5 bases). V was cut by 2 bases and J by 3 bases, with 5 bases left in between. Germline CDR1 is SGHRS and CDR2 is YFSETQ. CDR3 length equals 13 residues. DNA of the CDR3: TGCGCCAGCAGCTTAGGGGACACCGGGGAGCTGTTTTTT. This translates into CASSLGDTGELFF. Full variable domain (remainder filled in from reference TRBV5-1 and TRBJ2-2): KAGVTQTPRYLIKTRGQQVTLSCSPISGHRSVSWYQQTPGQGLQFLFEYFSETQRNKGNFPGRFSGRQFSNSRSEMNVSTLELGDSALYLCASSLGDTGELFFGEGSRLTVL.

The rearrangement uses TRBV5-1 and TRBJ1-1, with D possibly being TRBD1 (5 bases). V dropped 0 bases and J dropped 8 bases, with 14 bases sitting between them. The germline V gene encodes CDR1 SGHRS and CDR2 YFSETQ. The CDR3 runs 14 residues. The CDR3 region is CASSLGLGEAEAFF. The CDR3 DNA reads TGCGCCAGCAGCTTGGGCTTGGGGGAGGCGGAAGCTTTCTTT.

This sequence joins TRBV5-1 and TRBJ2-2; 7 nucleotides agree with TRBD1. The CDR3 length is 15 residues. V lost 5 bases, J lost 3 bases, and 7 bases stayed unmatched. The germline V gene has CDR1 SGHRS and CDR2 YFSETQ. The CDR3 spells CASRQTGKDTGELFF. In DNA, the CDR3 is TGCGCCAGCAGGCAGACAGGGAAGGACACCGGGGAGCTGTTTTTT.

This clone was observed a few times. The chain couples TRBV19 to TRBJ2-1; 8 positions agree with TRBD1. Looked up from germline, CDR1 is LNHDA and CDR2 is SQIVND (reference sequence). The CDR3 covers 19 residues. With 7 bases clipped from V and 0 bases from J, the junction kept 17 bases outside the gene matches. CDR3 DNA: TGTGCCAGTACCCTTCAACCCATACAGGGGGTCACCTCCTACAATGAGCAGTTCTTC. Amino acids: CASTLQPIQGVTSYNEQFF.

The rearrangement links TRBV9 to TRBJ2-7; D is possibly TRBD2 (5 bases). The CDR3 contains 13 residues. V lost 4 bases and J lost 6, with 14 bases in between. Germline V gives CDR1 SGDLS, CDR2 YYNGEE. CDR3 sequence reads: CASSIGVRGEQYF. The CDR3 DNA follows: TGTGCCAGCAGCATCGGGGTCCGGGGCGAGCAGTACTTC.

The chain employs TRBV4-1 and TRBJ1-4; TRBD1 matches 8 bases. Germline V lookup: CDR1 MGHRA, CDR2 YSYEKL. The CDR3 runs 20 residues. J gave up 7 bases and V 1 base, and 20 bases lay outside the gene matches. CDR3 bases: TGCGCCAGCAGCCAAGCTTCAGGACAGGGTAGATTGGGCTTTAGTGAAAAACTGTTTTTT. Translation gives CASSQASGQGRLGFSEKLFF.

This chain connects TRBV6-5 to TRBJ2-1, with 12 nucleotides matching TRBD2. From germline, CDR1 is MNHEY and CDR2 SVGAGI. Trimming cost V 4 bases and J 15 bases; bases outside gene matches: 10. This CDR3 region has 14 residues. The chain's CDR3 is CASSSRLAGDLRFF. The CDR3 nucleotides read TGTGCCAGCAGTTCTCGACTAGCGGGGGATCTCCGGTTCTTC.